This T cell receptor (beta chain) is drawn from a study of control samples from healthy donors and cancer patients. Clones were read by immunoSEQ multiplex PCR, and TCRdb kept only the in-frame ones, dropping some. The repertoire consists of about 110,000 clones, with roughly 85% occurring once and the leading ten covering roughly 13%. The length of the CDR3 is 14 residues. Trimming pared 0 bases from V and 4 bases from J, leaving 10 bases between. Germline V gene lookup returns CDR1 SGHNT and CDR2 YYREEE (reference sequence). V and J are TRBV5-4 and TRBJ2-5; no clear D. The source material was blood. This TCR was sampled from a woman in her forties or fifties in good health. The CDR3: CASSLGASGETQYF. CDR3 in DNA: TGTGCCAGCAGCTTGGGGGCTAGTGGAGAGACCCAGTACTTC. The complete variable domain, with remaining parts taken from reference TRBV5-4 and TRBJ2-5, reads ETGVTQSPTHLIKTRGQQVTLRCSSQSGHNTVSWYQQALGQGPQFIFQYYREEENGRGNFPPRFSGLQFPNYSSELNVNALELDDSALYLCASSLGASGETQYFGPGTRLLVL.